This passage covers 17 T cell receptor beta chains from one sample sequenced in a study of blood T cells in healthy people across ages. For the second PCR, which ran for roughly 6 to 12 cycles, a sample-barcoded 5' primer and a J-beta primer mix were used. MiXCR was run by TCRdb on the 5' RACE reads, yielding one entry per CDR3 protein. The sample consists of about 380,000 distinct CDR3 sequences, 45% to 60% of them appearing once. Sequencing was performed on blood. All receptors derive from a man between 60 and 75 years old in good health.

The gene calls are TRBV7-2 and TRBJ2-1; D not resolved. Germline V gives CDR1 SGHTA, CDR2 FQGNSA. With 8 bases removed from V and 9 bases from J, the gap between germline ends came to 11 bases. The CDR3 contains 11 residues. The CDR3 DNA reads as TGTGCCAGCTTGGGGAATTGTGAGCAGTTCTTC. Translating gives CASLGNCEQFF.

This clonotype has just one count. The V call is TRBV27, the J call TRBJ2-4; D is perhaps TRBD2 (5 bases). V shed 6 bases and J shed 8 bases, with 17 bases lying between them. The CDR3 loop spans 14 amino acids. Germline CDR1 reads MNHEY; CDR2 reads SMNVEV (reference sequence). CDR3 amino acids: CASRQNGVGDIQYF. CDR3 in DNA: TGTGCCAGCAGGCAAAACGGGGTTGGGGACATTCAGTACTTC.

Concerning this clonotype: This may arise from a read error, as a much more abundant clone is one base away. V gene TRBV28 combines with J gene TRBJ2-4, with D uncertain. This CDR3 is built from 14 residues. The germline CDR1 and CDR2 sequences are MDHEN and SYDVKM. CDR3 residues: CASSLLKGTNIRYF. The DNA for the CDR3 is TGTGCCAGCAGTTTATTGAAAGGAACTAACATTCGGTACTTC.

The rearrangement joins TRBV7-2 to TRBJ2-1, with 7 bases matching TRBD1. The CDR3 contains 13 residues. V dropped 2 bases and J dropped 12; count of bases not matched to a gene: 7. The germline V gene has CDR1 SGHTA and CDR2 FQGNSA. The CDR3 DNA is TGTGCCAGCAGCTTACGGACAGGCCGCGGGCAGTTCTTC. Residues: CASSLRTGRGQFF.

This chain connects TRBV7-2 to TRBJ2-5; D may match TRBD1 or TRBD2 (6 bases each). CDR1 and CDR2 from the germline V gene are SGHTA and FQGNSA. The V gene lost 3 bases and the J gene lost 4 bases, with 18 bases spanning the gap. This CDR3 is 16 amino acids long. The CDR3 DNA sequence: TGTGCCAGCAGCTTGAGTAACGGAGGAGGGGGAGAGACCCAGTACTTC. Its translation is CASSLSNGGGGETQYF.

This clonotype has more than one count but fewer than ten. The chain is built from TRBV29-1 and TRBJ2-3, with 10 nucleotides matching TRBD1. This CDR3 region has 15 residues. Germline V gene sequence: CDR1 SQVTM, CDR2 ANQGSEA. V shed 7 bases and J 3 bases; nucleotides not matched to a gene: 10. This chain's CDR3 is CSASVGQGSTDTQYF. The DNA for the CDR3 is TGCAGCGCTTCGGTGGGACAGGGGAGTACAGATACGCAGTATTTT.

In its sample, this clonotype was seen many times. The chain couples TRBV18 to TRBJ2-3, with 13 bases lining up with TRBD2. The CDR3 has 22 amino acids. The germline V gene encodes CDR1 KGHSH and CDR2 LQKENI. The J segment lost 1 base and the V segment lost 0 bases, leaving 16 bases of the junction unmatched. CDR3 DNA sequence: TGTGCCAGCTCACCACCGGGACGGCCAAAGACTAGCGGGAGGTCAGGCACAGATACGCAGTATTTT. This translates into CASSPPGRPKTSGRSGTDTQYF.

V usage is TRBV7-2 and J usage is TRBJ1-2; no clear D. This CDR3 spans 14 amino acids. Germline CDR1 SGHTA, CDR2 FQGNSA. V was cut by 4 bases and J by 0 bases, with 9 bases left in between. The CDR3 protein is CASSSDFPNYGYTF. CDR3 nucleotide sequence: TGTGCCAGCAGCTCCGATTTTCCTAACTATGGCTACACCTTC.

The V call is TRBV24-1, the J call TRBJ2-1; a weak D match, TRBD1 (6 bases). This CDR3 contains 15 residues. The germline V gene has CDR1 KGHDR and CDR2 SFDVKD. V gave up 2 bases and J gave up 2 bases, with 9 bases separating them. CDR3 nucleotide sequence: TGTGCCACCAGTGATTCGCGGACAGCCTACAATGAGCAGTTCTTC. Translated: CATSDSRTAYNEQFF.

This clonotype was counted a few times. The chain uses TRBV12-3 or TRBV12-4 and TRBJ2-2; D is perhaps TRBD2 (5 bases). The V end was cut by 1 base, the J end by 2 bases, with 8 bases between. CDR3 length: 15 residues. The DNA for the CDR3 is TGTGCCAGCAGTTTAGGTGCGGGTAACACCGGGGAGCTGTTTTTT. This encodes CASSLGAGNTGELFF.

This clonotype was counted many times. The V and J genes are TRBV6-2 or TRBV6-3 and TRBJ2-4; TRBD1 aligns across 9 bases. The CDR3 has 14 amino acids. The junction had 8 bases not matched to a gene; V was cut back by 7 bases and J by 7 bases. CDR1 is MNHEY and CDR2 is SVGEGT in the germline V gene. DNA of the CDR3: TGTGCCAGCACTACGACGGGACAGGGCAACATTCAGTACTTC. It translates to CASTTTGQGNIQYF.

The chain uses TRBV20-1 and TRBJ2-7, with a tentative D call TRBD2 (5 bases). This CDR3 is 12 amino acids long. V was cut by 6 bases and J by 0 bases, with 9 bases left in between. CDR1 is DFQATT and CDR2 is SNEGSKA in the germline V gene (reference sequence). Written as DNA, the CDR3 is TGCAGTGCCGTAGCGCGCTCCTACGAGCAGTACTTC. Amino acid sequence: CSAVARSYEQYF.

The chain has TRBV20-1 and TRBJ2-4; 10 bases fit TRBD2. CDR1 is DFQATT, CDR2 SNEGSKA, per germline (reference sequence). This CDR3 comprises 15 residues. V shed 4 bases and J 13 bases; nucleotides not matched to a gene: 16. The CDR3 spells CSAKAPSGRADEQYF. CDR3 nucleotides: TGCAGTGCTAAGGCCCCGAGCGGGAGGGCAGATGAGCAGTACTTC.

The V call is TRBV5-6, the J call TRBJ2-5; weak D call: TRBD2 (6 bases). Germline lookup yields CDR1 SGHDT and CDR2 YYEEEE. Trimming removed 1 base from V and 5 bases from J, with 18 bases in between. The CDR3 has 16 amino acids. The CDR3 DNA follows: TGTGCCAGCAGCTTGCCGGGAGATAACGACGGGGAGACCCAGTACTTC. This gives the protein CASSLPGDNDGETQYF. Full variable domain (missing parts from reference TRBV5-6 and TRBJ2-5): DAGVTQSPTHLIKTRGQQVTLRCSPKSGHDTVSWYQQALGQGPQFIFQYYEEEERQRGNFPDRFSGHQFPNYSSELNVNALLLGDSALYLCASSLPGDNDGETQYFGPGTRLLVL.

V usage is TRBV5-5 and J usage is TRBJ1-2; a weak D match, TRBD1 (5 bases). V lost 0 bases, J lost 2 bases, and 11 bases lay in between. This CDR3 region has 15 residues. Germline CDR1 SGHKS, CDR2 YYEKEE (reference sequence). The CDR3 is CASSLGPRENYGYTF. DNA of the CDR3: TGTGCCAGCAGCTTGGGTCCCAGGGAGAACTATGGCTACACCTTC.

This clonotype has only a few counts. V usage is TRBV5-8 and J usage is TRBJ2-3; 8 nucleotides align to TRBD2. The CDR3 covers 17 residues. Looked up from germline, CDR1 is SGHTS and CDR2 is YDEGEE. V was clipped by 4 bases and J by 0 bases; unmatched bases: 10. CDR3 bases: TGTGCCAGCAGCCCCTGGGGCGGGGGGACCAGCACAGATACGCAGTATTTT. This translates into CASSPWGGGTSTDTQYF.

Ten or more counts support this clonotype. The chain has TRBV9 and TRBJ2-3, with 7 nucleotides matching TRBD1. With 3 bases clipped from V and 0 bases from J, the junction kept 4 bases outside the gene matches. The CDR3 is 15 amino acids. CDR1 and CDR2 (germline): SGDLS, YYNGEE. The chain's CDR3 is CASSETGFSTDTQYF. The DNA of the CDR3 is TGTGCCAGCAGCGAGACAGGGTTTAGCACAGATACGCAGTATTTT.